This TCR beta chain was sequenced during a study of post-analysis software for immune sequencing data. About the research overall: Multiple sclerosis in the patients followed relapsing-remitting, secondary progressive and progressive-relapsing courses.

The CDR3 is 16 amino acids. V lost 4 bases, J lost 4 bases, and 10 bases stayed unmatched. Germline-derived CDR1 and CDR2 are SGHRS and YFSETQ. Study observations and caveats: TRBV5-6, TRBV5-1 and TRBV20-1 were among four or five TRBV segments more frequent in patients than controls.

Incorporated into the TCR beta cDNA libraries were unique molecular identifiers, which served to reduce PCR and sequencing biases. Each batch of about 0.9 to 10 million T cells produced hundreds of thousands of cDNA molecules. Via MiXCR, TCRdb re-called the PCR reads, giving one row per CDR3 protein. The data show fewer than 550,000 distinct CDR3 sequences, with roughly 34% seen just once and approximately 6% held by the top ten. This clonotype was found a few times. The antigen is undetermined. The sample consisted of blood. This receptor was obtained from a girl aged 2-17 years with multiple sclerosis. J is TRBJ2-3 and V is TRBV5-1; 9 bases agree with TRBD1. CDR3 in amino acids: CASSLQGQGTADTQYF. The CDR3 DNA sequence: TGCGCCAGCAGCCTACAAGGACAGGGGACGGCAGATACGCAGTATTTT.